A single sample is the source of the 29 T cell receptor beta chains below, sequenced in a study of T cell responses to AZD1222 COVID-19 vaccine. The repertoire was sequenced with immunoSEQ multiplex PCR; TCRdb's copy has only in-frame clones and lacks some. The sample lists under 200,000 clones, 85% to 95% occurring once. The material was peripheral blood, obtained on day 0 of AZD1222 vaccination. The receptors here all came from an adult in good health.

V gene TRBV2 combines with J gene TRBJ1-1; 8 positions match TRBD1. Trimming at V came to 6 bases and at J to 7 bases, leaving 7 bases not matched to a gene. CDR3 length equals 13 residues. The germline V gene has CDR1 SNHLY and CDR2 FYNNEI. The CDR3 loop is CASRITGGDEAFF. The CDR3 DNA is TGTGCCAGCAGGATTACAGGGGGAGATGAAGCTTTCTTT.

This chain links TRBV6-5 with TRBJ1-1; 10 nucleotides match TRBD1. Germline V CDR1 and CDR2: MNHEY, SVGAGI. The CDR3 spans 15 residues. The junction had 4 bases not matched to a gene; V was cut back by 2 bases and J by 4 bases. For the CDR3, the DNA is TGTGCCAGCAGTTACGGGACAGGGGTCCCCACTGAAGCTTTCTTT. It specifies CASSYGTGVPTEAFF.

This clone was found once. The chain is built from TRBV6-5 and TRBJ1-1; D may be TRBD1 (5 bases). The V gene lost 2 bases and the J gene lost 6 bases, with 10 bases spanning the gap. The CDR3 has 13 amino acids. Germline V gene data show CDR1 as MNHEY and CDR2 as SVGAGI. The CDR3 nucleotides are TGTGCCAGCAGTTACCAAGCGGGGGCTGAAGCTTTCTTT. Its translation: CASSYQAGAEAFF.

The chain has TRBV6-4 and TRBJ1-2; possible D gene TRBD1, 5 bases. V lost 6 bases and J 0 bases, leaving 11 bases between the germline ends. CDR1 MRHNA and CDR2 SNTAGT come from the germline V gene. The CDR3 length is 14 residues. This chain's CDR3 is CASSHGGTNYGYTF. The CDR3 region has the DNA TGTGCCAGCAGCCACGGGGGGACTAACTATGGCTACACCTTC.

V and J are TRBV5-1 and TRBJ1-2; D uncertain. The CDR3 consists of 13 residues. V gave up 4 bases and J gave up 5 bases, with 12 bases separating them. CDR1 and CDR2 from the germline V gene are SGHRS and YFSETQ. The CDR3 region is CASSTDGDYGYTF. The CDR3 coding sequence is TGCGCCAGCAGCACAGACGGTGATTATGGCTACACCTTC. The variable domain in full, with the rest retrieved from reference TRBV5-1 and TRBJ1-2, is KAGVTQTPRYLIKTRGQQVTLSCSPISGHRSVSWYQQTPGQGLQFLFEYFSETQRNKGNFPGRFSGRQFSNSRSEMNVSTLELGDSALYLCASSTDGDYGYTFGSGTRLTVV.

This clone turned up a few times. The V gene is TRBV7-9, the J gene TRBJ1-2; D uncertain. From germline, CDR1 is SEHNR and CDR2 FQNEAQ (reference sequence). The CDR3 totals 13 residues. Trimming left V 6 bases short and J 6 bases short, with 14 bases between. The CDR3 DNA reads TGTGCCAGCAGTTTGGTGGCAGCGGATGGCTACACCTTC. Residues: CASSLVAADGYTF.

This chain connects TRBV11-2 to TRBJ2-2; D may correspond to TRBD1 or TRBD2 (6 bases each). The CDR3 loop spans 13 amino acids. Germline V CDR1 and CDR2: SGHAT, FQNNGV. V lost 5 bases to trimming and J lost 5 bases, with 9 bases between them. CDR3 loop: CASSVGGTGELFF. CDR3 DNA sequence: TGTGCCAGCAGCGTAGGGGGGACCGGGGAGCTGTTTTTT.

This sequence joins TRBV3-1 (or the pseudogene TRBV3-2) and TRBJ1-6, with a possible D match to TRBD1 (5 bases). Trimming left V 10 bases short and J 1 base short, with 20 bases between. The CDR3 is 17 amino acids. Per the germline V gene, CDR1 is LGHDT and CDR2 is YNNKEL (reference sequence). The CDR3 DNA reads TGTGCCACCGGCTGGGGAACAACAGGATCCTATAATTCACCCCTCCACTTT. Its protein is CATGWGTTGSYNSPLHF.

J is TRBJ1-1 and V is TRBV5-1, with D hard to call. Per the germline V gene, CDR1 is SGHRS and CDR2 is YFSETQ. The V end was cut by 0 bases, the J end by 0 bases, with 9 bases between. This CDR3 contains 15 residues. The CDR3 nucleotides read TGCGCCAGCAGCTTGGCCTGGGCTTTGAACACTGAAGCTTTCTTT. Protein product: CASSLAWALNTEAFF.

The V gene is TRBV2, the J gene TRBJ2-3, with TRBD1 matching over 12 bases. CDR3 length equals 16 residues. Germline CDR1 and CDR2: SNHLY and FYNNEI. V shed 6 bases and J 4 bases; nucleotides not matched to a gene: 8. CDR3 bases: TGTGCCAGCAGCGCCATGGGACAGGGGGCCGCAGATACGCAGTATTTT. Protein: CASSAMGQGAADTQYF.

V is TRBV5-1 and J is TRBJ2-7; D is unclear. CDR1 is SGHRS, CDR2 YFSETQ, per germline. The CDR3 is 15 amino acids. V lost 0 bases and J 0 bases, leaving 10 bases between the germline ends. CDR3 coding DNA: TGCGCCAGCAGCTTGGGACTGGGAATCTCCTACGAGCAGTACTTC. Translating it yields CASSLGLGISYEQYF. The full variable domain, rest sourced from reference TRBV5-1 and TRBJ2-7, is KAGVTQTPRYLIKTRGQQVTLSCSPISGHRSVSWYQQTPGQGLQFLFEYFSETQRNKGNFPGRFSGRQFSNSRSEMNVSTLELGDSALYLCASSLGLGISYEQYFGPGTRLTVT.

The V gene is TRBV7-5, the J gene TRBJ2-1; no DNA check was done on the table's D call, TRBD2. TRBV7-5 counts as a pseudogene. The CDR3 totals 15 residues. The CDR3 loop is CVRRWTSGVKDEQFF. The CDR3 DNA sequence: TGTGTCAGAAGGTGGACTAGCGGGGTCAAGGATGAGCAGTTCTTC.

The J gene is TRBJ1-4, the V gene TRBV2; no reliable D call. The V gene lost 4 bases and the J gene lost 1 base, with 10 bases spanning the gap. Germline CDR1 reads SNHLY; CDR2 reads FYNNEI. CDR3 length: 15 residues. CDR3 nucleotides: TGTGCCAGCAGTGGACTTTCTGGAACTAATGAAAAACTGTTTTTT. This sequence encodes CASSGLSGTNEKLFF.

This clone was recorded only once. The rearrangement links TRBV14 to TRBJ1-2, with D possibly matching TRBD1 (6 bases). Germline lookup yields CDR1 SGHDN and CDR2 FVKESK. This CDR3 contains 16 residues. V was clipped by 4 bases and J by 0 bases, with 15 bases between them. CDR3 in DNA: TGTGCCAGCAGCCCCAGGGGACGGCCAGCTAACTATGGCTACACCTTC. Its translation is CASSPRGRPANYGYTF.

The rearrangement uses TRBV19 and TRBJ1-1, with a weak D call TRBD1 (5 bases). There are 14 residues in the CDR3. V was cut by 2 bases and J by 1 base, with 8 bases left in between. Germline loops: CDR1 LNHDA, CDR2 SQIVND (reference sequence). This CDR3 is CASSISGPNTEAFF. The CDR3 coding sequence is TGTGCCAGTAGTATATCAGGGCCGAACACTGAAGCTTTCTTT.

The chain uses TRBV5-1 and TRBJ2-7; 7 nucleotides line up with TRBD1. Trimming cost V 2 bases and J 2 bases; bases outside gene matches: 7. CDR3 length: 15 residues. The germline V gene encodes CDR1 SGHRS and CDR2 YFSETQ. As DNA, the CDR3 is TGCGCCAGCAGCTTTATAACAGGGGAAGCCTACGAGCAGTACTTC. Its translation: CASSFITGEAYEQYF.

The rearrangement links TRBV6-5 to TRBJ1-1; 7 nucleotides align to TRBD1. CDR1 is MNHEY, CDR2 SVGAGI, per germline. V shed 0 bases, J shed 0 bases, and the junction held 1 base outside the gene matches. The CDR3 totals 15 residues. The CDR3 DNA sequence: TGTGCCAGCAGTTACTCGGGACAGTTGAACACTGAAGCTTTCTTT. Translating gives CASSYSGQLNTEAFF.

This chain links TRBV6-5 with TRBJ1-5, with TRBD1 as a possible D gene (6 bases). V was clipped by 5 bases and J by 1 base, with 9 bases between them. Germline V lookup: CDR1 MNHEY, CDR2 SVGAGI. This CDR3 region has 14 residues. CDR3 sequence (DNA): TGTGCCAGCAGTCAGGGGTACAGCAATCAGCCCCAGCATTTT. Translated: CASSQGYSNQPQHF.

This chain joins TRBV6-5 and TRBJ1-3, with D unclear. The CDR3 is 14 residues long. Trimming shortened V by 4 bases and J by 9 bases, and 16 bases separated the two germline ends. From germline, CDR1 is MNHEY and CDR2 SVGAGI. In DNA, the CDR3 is TGTGCCAGCAGTTCCCCCCTGGGCGTTGGCACCATATATTTT. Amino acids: CASSSPLGVGTIYF.

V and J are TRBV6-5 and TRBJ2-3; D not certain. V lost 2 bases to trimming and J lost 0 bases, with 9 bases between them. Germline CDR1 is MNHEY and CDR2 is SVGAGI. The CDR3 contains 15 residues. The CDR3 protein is CASSYLRGSTDTQYF. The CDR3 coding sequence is TGTGCCAGCAGTTACCTTCGTGGGAGCACAGATACGCAGTATTTT.

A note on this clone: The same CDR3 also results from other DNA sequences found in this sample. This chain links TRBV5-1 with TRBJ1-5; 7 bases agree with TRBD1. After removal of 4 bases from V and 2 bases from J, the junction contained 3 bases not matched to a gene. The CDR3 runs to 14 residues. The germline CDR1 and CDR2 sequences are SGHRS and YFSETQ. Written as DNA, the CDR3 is TGCGCCAGCAGCCCCGGGACAGGCAATCAGCCCCAGCATTTT. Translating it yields CASSPGTGNQPQHF.

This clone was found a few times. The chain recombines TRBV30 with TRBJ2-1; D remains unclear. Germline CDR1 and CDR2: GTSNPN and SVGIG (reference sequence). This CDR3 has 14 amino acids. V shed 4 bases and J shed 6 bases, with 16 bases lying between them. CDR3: CAWIGAPAGNEQFF. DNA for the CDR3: TGTGCCTGGATTGGAGCACCCGCCGGCAATGAGCAGTTCTTC.

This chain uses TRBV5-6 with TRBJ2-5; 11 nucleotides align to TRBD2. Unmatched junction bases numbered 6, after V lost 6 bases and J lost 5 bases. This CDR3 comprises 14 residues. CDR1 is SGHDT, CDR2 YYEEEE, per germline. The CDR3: CASIIAGGWETQYF. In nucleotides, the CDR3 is TGTGCCAGCATCATAGCGGGAGGGTGGGAGACCCAGTACTTC.

CDR3 bases: TGTGCCAGCAGTGACCAGACGGAAGATACGCAGTATTTT. It specifies CASSDQTEDTQYF. V and J are TRBV6-1 and TRBJ2-3, with D unclear. Germline loops: CDR1 MNHNS, CDR2 SASEGT. V was pared by 3 bases and J by 5 bases, with 9 bases between. The CDR3 has 13 residues.

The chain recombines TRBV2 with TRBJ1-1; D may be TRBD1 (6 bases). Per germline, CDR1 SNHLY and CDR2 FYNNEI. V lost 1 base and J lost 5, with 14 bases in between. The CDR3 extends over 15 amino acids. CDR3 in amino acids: CASSEGPRGWTEAFF. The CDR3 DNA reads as TGTGCCAGCAGTGAAGGTCCCAGGGGTTGGACTGAAGCTTTCTTT.

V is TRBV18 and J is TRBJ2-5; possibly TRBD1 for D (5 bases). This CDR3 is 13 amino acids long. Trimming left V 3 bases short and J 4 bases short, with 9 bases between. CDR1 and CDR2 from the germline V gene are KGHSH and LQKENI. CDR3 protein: CASSPVQGETQYF. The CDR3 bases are TGTGCCAGCTCACCCGTCCAGGGAGAGACCCAGTACTTC.

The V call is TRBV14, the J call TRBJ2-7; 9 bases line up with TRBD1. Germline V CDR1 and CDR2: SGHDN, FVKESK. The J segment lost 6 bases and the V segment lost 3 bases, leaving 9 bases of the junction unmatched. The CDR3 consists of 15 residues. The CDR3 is CASSHRGQGVAEQYF. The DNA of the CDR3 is TGTGCCAGCAGCCACAGGGGACAGGGAGTTGCCGAGCAGTACTTC.

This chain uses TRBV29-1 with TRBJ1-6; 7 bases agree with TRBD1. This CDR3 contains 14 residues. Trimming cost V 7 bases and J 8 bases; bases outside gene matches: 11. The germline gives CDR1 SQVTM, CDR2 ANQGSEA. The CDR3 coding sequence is TGCAGCGCCACGTTGGACAGGAGCGATTCACCCCTCCACTTT. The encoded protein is CSATLDRSDSPLHF.

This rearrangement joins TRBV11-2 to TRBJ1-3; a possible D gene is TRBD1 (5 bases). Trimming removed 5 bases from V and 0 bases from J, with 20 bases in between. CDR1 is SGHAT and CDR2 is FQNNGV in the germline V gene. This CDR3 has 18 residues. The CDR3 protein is CASSPSRGTYFSGNTIYF. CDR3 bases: TGTGCCAGCAGCCCAAGCCGGGGCACGTACTTCTCTGGAAACACCATATATTTT. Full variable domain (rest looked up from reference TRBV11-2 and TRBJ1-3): EAGVAQSPRYKIIEKRQSVAFWCNPISGHATLYWYQQILGQGPKLLIQFQNNGVVDDSQLPKDRFSAERLKGVDSTLKIQPAKLEDSAVYLCASSPSRGTYFSGNTIYFGEGSWLTVV.